This TCR beta chain was sequenced in a study of a mutant IDH1 vaccine in newly diagnosed glioma. Only in-frame clones appear in the TCRdb table, and some are missing; sequencing was by immunoSEQ multiplex PCR. Of around 69,000 clones listed, approximately 86% were seen once; the top ten hold more than 1.5%. Time point here: week 35, safety follow-up. In every dose of vaccine, 300 ug of mutant IDH1 20-mer peptide was given alongside topical imiquimod. V was pared by 5 bases and J by 8 bases, with 13 bases between. Germline CDR1 reads SEHNR; CDR2 reads FQNEAQ (reference sequence). This CDR3 is 14 amino acids long. As for this clone: Its antigen remains unidentified. This CDR3 is also generated by other DNA sequences in the sample.

The receptor's source is a man aged 25 to 45 with glioma. Sequencing was performed on PBMCs, taken from a glioma patient whose treatment included an IDH1 peptide vaccine. This rearrangement joins TRBV7-9 to TRBJ1-6; the D gene is possibly TRBD1 (5 bases). CDR3 nucleotides: TGTGCCAGCAGCCGTGACAGAGGAGATTCACCCCTCCACTTT. Amino acid sequence: CASSRDRGDSPLHF.